Presented here are 19 T cell receptor beta chains from one specimen sequenced in a study of cytomegalovirus exposure and HLA in healthy donors. With 60 Vbeta and 13 Jbeta primers, the PCR was carried out. Repertoires were generated with immunoSEQ multiplex PCR, while TCRdb's copy carries only in-frame clones and drops some. The sample has around 140,000 clones. The material sequenced was PBMCs. These receptors came from a woman aged 18-35 years in good health and CMV-seronegative.

This chain connects TRBV18 to TRBJ2-2; D is unresolved. Germline CDR1 KGHSH, CDR2 LQKENI. The CDR3 contains 15 residues. V was cut by 3 bases and J by 5 bases, with 13 bases left in between. CDR3 sequence: CASSPTSESTGELFF. DNA of the CDR3: TGTGCCAGCTCACCCACATCTGAAAGTACCGGGGAGCTGTTTTTT.

The V and J genes are TRBV2 and TRBJ1-3, with TRBD1 identical over 7 bases. After removal of 6 bases from V and 3 bases from J, the junction contained 8 bases not matched to a gene. This CDR3 comprises 15 residues. CDR1 and CDR2 (germline): SNHLY, FYNNEI. This CDR3 is CASRGNRGLGNTIYF. DNA of the CDR3: TGTGCCAGCAGAGGCAACAGGGGTCTTGGAAACACCATATATTTT.

V usage is TRBV7-9 and J usage is TRBJ2-1, with 10 bases fitting TRBD2. This CDR3 has 16 residues. Germline loops: CDR1 SEHNR, CDR2 FQNEAQ (reference sequence). Unmatched junction bases numbered 4, after V lost 5 bases and J lost 0 bases. The CDR3 sequence is CASSPSGSSSYNEQFF. The CDR3 DNA follows: TGTGCCAGCAGCCCTAGCGGGAGCTCCTCCTACAATGAGCAGTTCTTC.

The chain carries TRBV11-2 and TRBJ2-5; D unresolved. This CDR3 is built from 13 residues. Trimming removed 0 bases at V and 7 bases at J, with 9 bases between. Germline CDR1 is SGHAT and CDR2 is FQNNGV. CDR3: CASSLEVIGTQYF. CDR3 nucleotides: TGTGCCAGCAGCTTAGAGGTAATCGGGACCCAGTACTTC.

This rearrangement joins TRBV7-3 to TRBJ2-4, with TRBD2 matching over 8 bases. Germline CDR1 is SGHTA and CDR2 is FQGTGA. V shed 5 bases, J shed 6 bases, and the junction held 6 bases outside the gene matches. This CDR3 contains 14 residues. The CDR3 region is CASSPGGGANIQYF. The CDR3 DNA is TGTGCCAGCAGCCCGGGGGGGGGAGCAAACATTCAGTACTTC. Drawing the rest from reference TRBV7-3 and TRBJ2-4, the complete variable domain is GAGVSQTPSNKVTEKGKYVELRCDPISGHTALYWYRQSLGQGPEFLIYFQGTGAADDSGLPNDRFFAVRPEGSVSTLKIQRTERGDSAVYLCASSPGGGANIQYFGAGTRLSVL.

This chain uses TRBV9 with TRBJ2-1; 14 bases are a match to TRBD2. The CDR3 extends over 15 amino acids. The germline gives CDR1 SGDLS, CDR2 YYNGEE. J gave up 8 bases and V 4 bases, and 5 bases lay outside the gene matches. The DNA for the CDR3 is TGTGCCAGCAGCTATCTGGGACTAGCGGGAGATGAGCAGTTCTTC. It codes for CASSYLGLAGDEQFF.

The chain recombines TRBV4-3 with TRBJ2-3; D uncertain. The length of the CDR3 is 15 residues. The germline gives CDR1 LGHNA, CDR2 YSLEER. The V end was cut by 0 bases, the J end by 1 base, with 8 bases between. This chain's CDR3 is CASSQDAEGTDTQYF. The CDR3 DNA reads TGCGCCAGCAGCCAAGATGCGGAAGGCACAGATACGCAGTATTTT.

The J gene is TRBJ2-1, the V gene TRBV7-3; 12 bases are a match to TRBD2. With V trimmed by 2 bases and J by 8 bases, 7 bases remained unmatched. The CDR3 extends over 16 amino acids. Germline lookup yields CDR1 SGHTA and CDR2 FQGTGA. The CDR3 loop is CASSLRSSGRAYEQFF. In DNA form, the CDR3 reads TGTGCCAGCAGCTTACGGTCTAGCGGGAGGGCCTATGAGCAGTTCTTC.

This rearrangement joins TRBV19 to TRBJ2-7; TRBD2 matches at 13 bases. This CDR3 comprises 12 residues. Germline CDR1 is LNHDA and CDR2 is SQIVND (reference sequence). CDR3: CASTKKTSGRVV. CDR3 DNA: TGTGCCAGTACCAAGAAAACTAGCGGGAGGGTCGTC.

The CDR3 DNA sequence: TGTGCCAGCAGCCCACTCACAGGGGTTGGCGAAAAACTGTTTTTT. It yields the protein CASSPLTGVGEKLFF. The chain carries TRBV5-6 and TRBJ1-4, with TRBD1 matching over 7 bases. Per germline, CDR1 SGHDT and CDR2 YYEEEE. J lost 8 bases, V lost 4 bases, and 11 bases had no gene match. This CDR3 region has 15 residues. Based on the CDR3 plus reference TRBV5-6 and TRBJ1-4, the full variable domain is DAGVTQSPTHLIKTRGQQVTLRCSPKSGHDTVSWYQQALGQGPQFIFQYYEEEERQRGNFPDRFSGHQFPNYSSELNVNALLLGDSALYLCASSPLTGVGEKLFFGSGTQLSVL.

V gene TRBV14 combines with J gene TRBJ1-1, with D unresolved. This CDR3 has 13 residues. V was clipped by 1 base and J by 1 base, with 4 bases between them. Germline loops: CDR1 SGHDN, CDR2 FVKESK. CDR3 bases: TGTGCCAGCAGCCAAGCAAAGAACACTGAAGCTTTCTTT. Translating gives CASSQAKNTEAFF.

V gene TRBV7-9 combines with J gene TRBJ2-5; D may be TRBD2 (7 bases). CDR1 and CDR2 (germline): SEHNR, FQNEAQ (reference sequence). V was cut by 4 bases and J by 7 bases, with 13 bases left in between. The CDR3 length is 13 residues. CDR3 protein: CASSSGGRGTQYF. CDR3 in DNA: TGTGCCAGCAGCTCGGGGGGCCGAGGGACCCAGTACTTC.

The V call is TRBV7-2, the J call TRBJ1-2; D is unclear. The V gene lost 0 bases and the J gene lost 0 bases, with 5 bases spanning the gap. The CDR3 runs to 14 residues. Germline V gene lookup returns CDR1 SGHTA and CDR2 FQGNSA. Here the CDR3 DNA reads TGTGCCAGCAGCTTAGCCCCGGCTAACTATGGCTACACCTTC. Protein sequence: CASSLAPANYGYTF.

As DNA, the CDR3 is TGTGCCAGCAGTGATTTCCTTGTGACAGGGGGCGTTGAGACCCAGTACTTC. Translated: CASSDFLVTGGVETQYF. The chain carries TRBV25-1 and TRBJ2-5, with TRBD1 matching 10 bases. CDR1 is MGHDK, CDR2 SYGVNS, per germline. The CDR3 length is 17 residues. J gave up 5 bases and V 3 bases, and 12 bases lay outside the gene matches.

This chain uses TRBV5-4 with TRBJ2-3; 10 bases line up with TRBD1. J gave up 4 bases and V 7 bases, and 6 bases lay outside the gene matches. This CDR3 comprises 14 residues. Looked up from germline, CDR1 is SGHNT and CDR2 is YYREEE (reference sequence). CDR3 in amino acids: CASQGQGKPDTQYF. CDR3 DNA sequence: TGTGCCAGCCAGGGACAGGGGAAGCCAGATACGCAGTATTTT.

V usage is TRBV9 and J usage is TRBJ1-3; TRBD1 matches 8 bases. V lost 3 bases and J lost 10; bases outside the gene matches: 6. The CDR3 contains 13 residues. Germline loops: CDR1 SGDLS, CDR2 YYNGEE. The CDR3 DNA sequence: TGTGCCAGCAGCGCCAGGCGGGACAGGACCATATATTTT. Encoded protein: CASSARRDRTIYF.

This chain joins TRBV6-1 and TRBJ2-1; D is unresolved. V shed 4 bases and J shed 7 bases, with 14 bases lying between them. This CDR3 comprises 14 residues. Germline CDR1 is MNHNS and CDR2 is SASEGT. The CDR3, as DNA: TGTGCCAGCAGTGGTTGGGCCCAAGATAATGAGCAGTTCTTC. Its protein product is CASSGWAQDNEQFF.

J is TRBJ2-6 and V is TRBV10-3; D ambiguous. V was cut by 9 bases and J by 0 bases, with 12 bases left in between. Looked up from germline, CDR1 is ENHRY and CDR2 is SYGVKD. The CDR3 contains 15 residues. CDR3 sequence reads: CAMGSYHSGANVLTF. CDR3 DNA: TGTGCCATGGGCAGTTATCACTCTGGGGCCAACGTCCTGACTTTC.

This chain joins TRBV6-1 and TRBJ1-5, with a possible D match to TRBD1 (5 bases). The CDR3 runs to 13 residues. V was pared by 8 bases and J by 4 bases, with 12 bases between. Germline V gene data show CDR1 as MNHNS and CDR2 as SASEGT. In DNA, the CDR3 is TGTGCCAGCCTGCGGGACGTGAATCAGCCCCAGCATTTT. This translates into CASLRDVNQPQHF.